These T cell receptor beta chains were read from a single sample in a study of T-cell reconstitution after alpha-beta-depleted transplantation in children. TCRdb processed the PCR reads anew with MiXCR; each CDR3 protein has one entry. The table records 200,000 to 250,000 distinct CDR3 sequences, 8% to 10% of them present only once. The input for sequencing was PBMCs from the stem cell graft donor, taken from the stem cell graft. Every receptor here comes from a human donor who donated a stem cell graft to a child with acute lymphoblastic leukemia. CDR3s include the opening cysteine and the closing phenylalanine or tryptophan. Each record gives: CDR3 protein, V gene, D gene, J gene. The D gene is left open where the match is weak.

CDR3 protein: CASGTGGFSLLSLGNTIYF
V gene: TRBV9
D gene: TRBD1
J gene: TRBJ1-3

CDR3 protein: CAISRTEAFF
V gene: TRBV2
D gene: NA
J gene: TRBJ1-1

CDR3 protein: CASSRLAGGLSSYNEQFF
V gene: TRBV12-3/TRBV12-4
D gene: TRBD2
J gene: TRBJ2-1

CDR3 protein: CASRRQGGTEAFF
V gene: TRBV6-1
D gene: TRBD1
J gene: TRBJ1-1

CDR3 protein: CSPAGRSYNEQFF
V gene: TRBV20-1
D gene: TRBD2
J gene: TRBJ2-1

CDR3 protein: CASSLNRGRQETQYF
V gene: TRBV12-3/TRBV12-4
D gene: NA
J gene: TRBJ2-5

CDR3 protein: CASSLAAGGPTVLTF
V gene: TRBV12-3/TRBV12-4
D gene: TRBD2
J gene: TRBJ2-6

CDR3 protein: CASSYPTPAKKTYEQYF
V gene: TRBV6-2/TRBV6-3
D gene: NA
J gene: TRBJ2-7

CDR3 protein: CASSRDAGAGETQYF
V gene: TRBV4-2
D gene: NA
J gene: TRBJ2-5

CDR3 protein: CSARGLSGGETQYF
V gene: TRBV20-1
D gene: TRBD2
J gene: TRBJ2-5

CDR3 protein: CASSTYTRELFF
V gene: TRBV5-1
D gene: NA
J gene: TRBJ2-2

CDR3 protein: CASSFLAGGPYNEQFF
V gene: TRBV12-3/TRBV12-4
D gene: TRBD2
J gene: TRBJ2-1

CDR3 protein: CASSSTGLGSNQPQHF
V gene: TRBV18
D gene: NA
J gene: TRBJ1-5

CDR3 protein: CASSLEYREVNQPQHF
V gene: TRBV7-8
D gene: NA
J gene: TRBJ1-5

CDR3 protein: CASSQPRGAQQFF
V gene: TRBV3-1
D gene: NA
J gene: TRBJ2-1

CDR3 protein: CASSPWTGGTEAFF
V gene: TRBV27
D gene: TRBD1
J gene: TRBJ1-1

CDR3 protein: CASSPRAGEQTDTQYF
V gene: TRBV19
D gene: TRBD2
J gene: TRBJ2-3

CDR3 protein: CSASRTNQPQHF
V gene: TRBV20-1
D gene: NA
J gene: TRBJ1-5

CDR3 protein: CASSKSTGEKTEAFF
V gene: TRBV27
D gene: TRBD1
J gene: TRBJ1-1

CDR3 protein: CASSPYGGVTEAFF
V gene: TRBV12-3/TRBV12-4
D gene: NA
J gene: TRBJ1-1

CDR3 protein: CASSRGRAFDAFF
V gene: TRBV6-5
D gene: NA
J gene: TRBJ1-1

CDR3 protein: CASSLDDRNYGYTF
V gene: TRBV12-3/TRBV12-4
D gene: NA
J gene: TRBJ1-2

CDR3 protein: CASSQDWVAGETQYF
V gene: TRBV4-3
D gene: TRBD2
J gene: TRBJ2-5

CDR3 protein: CASSQDGRGEPQHF
V gene: TRBV4-3
D gene: NA
J gene: TRBJ1-5

CDR3 protein: CASSPLATYEQYF
V gene: TRBV18
D gene: NA
J gene: TRBJ2-7

CDR3 protein: CASTRGRAEKQYF
V gene: TRBV9
D gene: NA
J gene: TRBJ2-7

CDR3 protein: CASSGTGGPFHGYTF
V gene: TRBV12-3/TRBV12-4
D gene: TRBD1
J gene: TRBJ1-2

CDR3 protein: CASSFRTVNTGELFF
V gene: TRBV5-1
D gene: NA
J gene: TRBJ2-2

CDR3 protein: CASRDPGNSNQPQHF
V gene: TRBV6-1
D gene: NA
J gene: TRBJ1-5

CDR3 protein: CASSIGAEYGYTF
V gene: TRBV19
D gene: NA
J gene: TRBJ1-2

CDR3 protein: CSARRVRGVGETQYF
V gene: TRBV20-1
D gene: NA
J gene: TRBJ2-5